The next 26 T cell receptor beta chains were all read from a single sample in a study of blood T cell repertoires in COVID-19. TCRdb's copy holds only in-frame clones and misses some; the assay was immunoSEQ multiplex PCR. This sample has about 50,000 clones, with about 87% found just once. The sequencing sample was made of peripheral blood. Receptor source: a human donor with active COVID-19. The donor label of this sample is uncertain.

The CDR3 sequence is CASSPDWSGNTIYF. CDR3 DNA: TGTGCCAGCAGTCCTGACTGGTCTGGAAACACCATATATTTT. The V and J genes are TRBV6-5 and TRBJ1-3; D is unresolved. The germline CDR1 and CDR2 sequences are MNHEY and SVGAGI. There are 14 residues in the CDR3. V dropped 5 bases and J dropped 1 base, with 9 bases sitting between them.

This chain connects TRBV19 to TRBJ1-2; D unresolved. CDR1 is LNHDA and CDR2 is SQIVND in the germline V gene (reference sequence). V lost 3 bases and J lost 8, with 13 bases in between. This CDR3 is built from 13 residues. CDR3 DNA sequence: TGTGCCAGTAGTATTGGGAGGTCGGGCGGCTACACCTTC. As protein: CASSIGRSGGYTF.

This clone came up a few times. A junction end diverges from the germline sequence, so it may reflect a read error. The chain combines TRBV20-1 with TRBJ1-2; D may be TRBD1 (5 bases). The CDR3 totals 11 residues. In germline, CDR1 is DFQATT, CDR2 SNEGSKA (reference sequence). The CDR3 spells CSAGDSYGYTF. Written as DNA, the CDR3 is TGCAGTGCTGGAGACAGCTATGGCTACACCTTC.

The CDR3 sequence is CASSPTWSDSNQPQHF. The CDR3 nucleotides read TGTGCCAGCAGTCCCACGTGGAGCGATAGCAATCAGCCCCAGCATTTT. This chain connects TRBV7-2 to TRBJ1-5; no firm D call. Germline V gene sequence: CDR1 SGHTA, CDR2 FQGNSA. The CDR3 sequence is 16 residues long. V was trimmed by 6 bases and J by 0 bases, leaving 15 bases between them.

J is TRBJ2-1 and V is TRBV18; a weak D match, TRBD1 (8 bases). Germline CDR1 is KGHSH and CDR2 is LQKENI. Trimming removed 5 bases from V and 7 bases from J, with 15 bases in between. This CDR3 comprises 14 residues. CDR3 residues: CASSANRGGNEQFF. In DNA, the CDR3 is TGTGCCAGCTCAGCAAACAGGGGGGGGAATGAGCAGTTCTTC.

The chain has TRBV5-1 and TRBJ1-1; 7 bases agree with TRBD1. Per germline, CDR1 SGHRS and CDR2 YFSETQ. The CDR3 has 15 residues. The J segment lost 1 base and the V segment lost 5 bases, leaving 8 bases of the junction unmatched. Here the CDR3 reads CASRFETGTNTEAFF. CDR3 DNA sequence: TGCGCCAGCAGATTCGAGACAGGGACGAACACTGAAGCTTTCTTT.

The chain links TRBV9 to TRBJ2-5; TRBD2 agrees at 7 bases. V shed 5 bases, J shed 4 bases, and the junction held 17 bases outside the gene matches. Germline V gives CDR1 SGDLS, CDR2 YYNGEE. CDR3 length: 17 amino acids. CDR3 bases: TGTGCCAGCAGTCAGGGAGGGCTGCTCTCGGGGGGAGAGACCCAGTACTTC. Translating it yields CASSQGGLLSGGETQYF.

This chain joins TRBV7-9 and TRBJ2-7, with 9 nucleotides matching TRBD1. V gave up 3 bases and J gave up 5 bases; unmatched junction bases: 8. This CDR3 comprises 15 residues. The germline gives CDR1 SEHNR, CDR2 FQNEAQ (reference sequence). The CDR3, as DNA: TGTGCCAGCAGCTTGTCCGGGACAGGGACCAACGAGCAGTACTTC. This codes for CASSLSGTGTNEQYF.

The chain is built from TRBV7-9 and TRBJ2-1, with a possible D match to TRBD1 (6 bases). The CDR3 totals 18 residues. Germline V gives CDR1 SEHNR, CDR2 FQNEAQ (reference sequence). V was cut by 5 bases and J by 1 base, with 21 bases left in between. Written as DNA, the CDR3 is TGTGCCAGCAGCCCCCGAGTGAGAAACAGGGATTCCTACAATGAGCAGTTCTTC. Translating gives CASSPRVRNRDSYNEQFF.

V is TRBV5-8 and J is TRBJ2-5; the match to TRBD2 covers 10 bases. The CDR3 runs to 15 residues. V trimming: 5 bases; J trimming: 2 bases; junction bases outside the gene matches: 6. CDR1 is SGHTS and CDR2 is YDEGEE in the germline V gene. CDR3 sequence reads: CASSFSGGQQETQYF. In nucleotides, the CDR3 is TGTGCCAGCAGTTTTAGCGGGGGGCAACAAGAGACCCAGTACTTC.

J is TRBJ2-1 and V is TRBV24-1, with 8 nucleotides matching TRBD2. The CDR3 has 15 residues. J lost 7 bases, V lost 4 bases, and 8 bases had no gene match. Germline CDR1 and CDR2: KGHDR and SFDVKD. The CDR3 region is CATSDPRGDSNEQFF. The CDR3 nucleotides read TGTGCCACCAGTGACCCGCGGGGGGACTCGAATGAGCAGTTCTTC.

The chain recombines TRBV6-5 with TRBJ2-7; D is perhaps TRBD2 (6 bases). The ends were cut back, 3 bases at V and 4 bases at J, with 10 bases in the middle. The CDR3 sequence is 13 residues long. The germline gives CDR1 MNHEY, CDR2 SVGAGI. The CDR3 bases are TGTGCCAGCAGTTATTTAGCGGCGTACGAGCAGTACTTC. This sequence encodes CASSYLAAYEQYF.

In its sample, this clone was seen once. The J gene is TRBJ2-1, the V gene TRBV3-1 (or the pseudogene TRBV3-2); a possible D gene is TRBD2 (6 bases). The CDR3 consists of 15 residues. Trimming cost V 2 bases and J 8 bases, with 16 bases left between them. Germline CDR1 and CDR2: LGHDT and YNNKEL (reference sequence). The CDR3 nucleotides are TGTGCCAGCAGCCAATCGGCCGGGAGTTTATATGAGCAGTTCTTC. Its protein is CASSQSAGSLYEQFF.

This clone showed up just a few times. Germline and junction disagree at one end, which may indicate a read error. CDR3 nucleotide sequence: TGTGCCAGTAGTATAGCCGGACAAATCTACATCTCCTTC. Protein sequence: CASSIAGQIYISF. The chain carries TRBV19 and TRBJ1-2; D is perhaps TRBD1 (5 bases). The CDR3 has 13 residues. CDR1 and CDR2 from the germline V gene are LNHDA and SQIVND (reference sequence).

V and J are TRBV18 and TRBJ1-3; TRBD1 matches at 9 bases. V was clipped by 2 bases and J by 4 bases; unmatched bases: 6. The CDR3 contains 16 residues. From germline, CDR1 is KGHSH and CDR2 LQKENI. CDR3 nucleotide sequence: TGTGCCAGCTCACCAGCGGGGACAGGGATAGGAAACACCATATATTTT. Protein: CASSPAGTGIGNTIYF. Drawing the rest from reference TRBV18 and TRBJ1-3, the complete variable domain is NAGVMQNPRHLVRRRGQEARLRCSPMKGHSHVYWYRQLPEEGLKFMVYLQKENIIDESGMPKERFSAEFPKEGPSILRIQQVVRGDSAAYFCASSPAGTGIGNTIYFGEGSWLTVV.

The CDR3 protein is CASSELTGGNSPLHF. The DNA for the CDR3 is TGTGCCAGCAGTGAATTGACAGGGGGAAATTCACCCCTCCACTTT. The chain has TRBV6-1 and TRBJ1-6; 9 nucleotides agree with TRBD1. The V gene end was trimmed by 2 bases and the J gene end by 7 bases; junction bases not matched to a gene: 3. The CDR3 is made up of 15 amino acids. Germline lookup yields CDR1 MNHNS and CDR2 SASEGT.

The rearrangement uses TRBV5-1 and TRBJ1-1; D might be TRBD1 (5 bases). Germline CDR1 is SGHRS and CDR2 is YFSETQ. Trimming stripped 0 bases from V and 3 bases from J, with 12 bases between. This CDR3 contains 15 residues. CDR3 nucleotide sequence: TGCGCCAGCAGCTTGGTGGCGGGGGTCGACACTGAAGCTTTCTTT. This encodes CASSLVAGVDTEAFF.

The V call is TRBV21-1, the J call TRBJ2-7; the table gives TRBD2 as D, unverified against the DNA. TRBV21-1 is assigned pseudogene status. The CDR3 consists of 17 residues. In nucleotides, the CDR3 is TGTGCCAGCAGCCGCAAAAGACGGACTAGCCGATCCTACGAGCAGTACTTC. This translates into CASSRKRRTSRSYEQYF.

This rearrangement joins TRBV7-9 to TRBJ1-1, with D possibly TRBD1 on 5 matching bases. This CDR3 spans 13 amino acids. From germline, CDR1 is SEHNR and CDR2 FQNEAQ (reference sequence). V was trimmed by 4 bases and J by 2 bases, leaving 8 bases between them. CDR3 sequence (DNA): TGTGCCAGCAGCTCACAGGTTAACACTGAAGCTTTCTTT. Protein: CASSSQVNTEAFF.

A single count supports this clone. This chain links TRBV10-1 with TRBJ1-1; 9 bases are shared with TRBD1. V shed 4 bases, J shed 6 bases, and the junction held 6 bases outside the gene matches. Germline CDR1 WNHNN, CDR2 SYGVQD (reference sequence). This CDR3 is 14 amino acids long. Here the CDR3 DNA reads TGCGCCAGCAGTGGGGGGACAGGGAGGTCTGAAGCTTTCTTT. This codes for CASSGGTGRSEAFF.

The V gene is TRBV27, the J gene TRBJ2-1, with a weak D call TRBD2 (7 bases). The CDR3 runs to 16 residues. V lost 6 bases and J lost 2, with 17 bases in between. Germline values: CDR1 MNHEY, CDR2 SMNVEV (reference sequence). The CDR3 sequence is CASSPTWGGTYNEQFF. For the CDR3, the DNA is TGTGCCAGCAGCCCTACTTGGGGGGGCACCTACAATGAGCAGTTCTTC.

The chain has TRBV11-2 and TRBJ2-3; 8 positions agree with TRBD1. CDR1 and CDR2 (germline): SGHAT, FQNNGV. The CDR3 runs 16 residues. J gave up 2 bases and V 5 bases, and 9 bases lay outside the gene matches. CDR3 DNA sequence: TGTGCCAGCAGCCTTGGACAGGGCGGCCCCACAGATACGCAGTATTTT. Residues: CASSLGQGGPTDTQYF.

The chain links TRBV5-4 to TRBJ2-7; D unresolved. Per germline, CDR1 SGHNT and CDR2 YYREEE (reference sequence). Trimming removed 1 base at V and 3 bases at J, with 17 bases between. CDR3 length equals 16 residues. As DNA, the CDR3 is TGTGCCAGCAGCTTGAAGTCCCCCGGCGGAAACTACGAGCAGTACTTC. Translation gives CASSLKSPGGNYEQYF.

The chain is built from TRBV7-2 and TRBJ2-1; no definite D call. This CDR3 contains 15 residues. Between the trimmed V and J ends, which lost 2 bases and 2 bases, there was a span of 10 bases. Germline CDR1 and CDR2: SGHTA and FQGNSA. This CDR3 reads CASSLSHTAYNEQFF. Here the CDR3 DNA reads TGTGCCAGCAGCTTATCCCATACTGCCTACAATGAGCAGTTCTTC.

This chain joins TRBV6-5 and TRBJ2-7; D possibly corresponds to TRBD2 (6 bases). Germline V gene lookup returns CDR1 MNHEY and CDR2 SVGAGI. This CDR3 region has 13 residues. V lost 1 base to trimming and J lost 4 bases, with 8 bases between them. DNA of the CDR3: TGTGCCAGCAGTTACTACGGGGGATACGAGCAGTACTTC. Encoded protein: CASSYYGGYEQYF.

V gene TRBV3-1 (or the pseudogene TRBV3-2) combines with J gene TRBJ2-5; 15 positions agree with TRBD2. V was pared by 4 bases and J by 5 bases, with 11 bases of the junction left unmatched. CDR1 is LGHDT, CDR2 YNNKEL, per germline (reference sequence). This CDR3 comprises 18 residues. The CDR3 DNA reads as TGTGCCAGCAGCCCGGGACTAGCGGGAGGAACCCTCCGGGAGACCCAGTACTTC. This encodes CASSPGLAGGTLRETQYF.